This T cell receptor beta chain stems from a study of blood T cell repertoires in COVID-19. Across the whole study: Sources were T cells, B-cell-depleted T cells, or PBMCs; the material itself was cDNA or gDNA.

There are 17 residues in the CDR3. Germline lookup yields CDR1 MNHEY and CDR2 SMNVEV (reference sequence). V gave up 3 bases and J gave up 8 bases; unmatched junction bases: 16. The repertoire was sequenced with immunoSEQ multiplex PCR; TCRdb's copy has only in-frame clones and lacks some. This sample has approximately 270,000 clones, with roughly 90% found just once. This clone came up once. J is TRBJ1-1 and V is TRBV27, with TRBD1 matching over 9 bases. This TCR was sampled from a man younger than 45 with acute or convalescent COVID-19. Source material: peripheral blood. CDR3 sequence (DNA): TGTGCCAGCAGTTTCTTGGTGACAGGGGGATTTTGGAGCGAAGCTTTCTTT. This encodes CASSFLVTGGFWSEAFF.